Each of the 14 T cell receptor beta chains below was sequenced from the same sample in a study of PD-1 blockade in classical Hodgkin lymphoma. Repertoires were generated with immunoSEQ multiplex PCR, while TCRdb's copy carries only in-frame clones and drops some. The sample contains more than 7,500 clones, roughly 84% of which appear only once. With no exception, relapse followed autologous stem cell transplantation in all patients, and brentuximab vedotin exposure varied. Purified CD4+ T cells were obtained from thawed PBMCs through magnetic negative selection. Source: CD4+ T cells from blood, taken at baseline. These TCRs come from a human donor with classical Hodgkin lymphoma.

The V gene is TRBV14, the J gene TRBJ2-1, with 9 positions matching TRBD2. V trimming: 4 bases; J trimming: 9 bases; junction bases outside the gene matches: 4. Per the germline V gene, CDR1 is SGHDN and CDR2 is FVKESK. This CDR3 comprises 13 residues. The CDR3 loop reads CASSPGGGGEQFF. As DNA, the CDR3 is TGTGCCAGCAGCCCGGGCGGGGGGGGTGAGCAGTTCTTC.

The genes are TRBV6-5 and TRBJ2-1; 8 nucleotides agree with TRBD2. The germline gives CDR1 MNHEY, CDR2 SVGAGI. The CDR3 covers 15 residues. The ends lost 0 bases at V and 10 bases at J; junction bases unmatched: 8. The CDR3 is CASSYSGTRLNEQFF. The CDR3 DNA reads TGTGCCAGCAGTTACTCAGGGACTAGGCTCAACGAGCAGTTCTTC.

The chain couples TRBV5-1 to TRBJ2-2; no definite D call. Germline values: CDR1 SGHRS, CDR2 YFSETQ. V was clipped by 7 bases and J by 4 bases, with 11 bases between them. The CDR3 consists of 13 residues. The DNA for the CDR3 is TGCGCCAGCTCCCTCCAGAGCACCGGGGAGCTGTTTTTT. Protein sequence: CASSLQSTGELFF.

CDR3 DNA sequence: TGTGCCAGCAGCTTAAAAAGTCCTTCAACTAATGAAAAACTGTTTTTT. Translated: CASSLKSPSTNEKLFF. The J gene is TRBJ1-4, the V gene TRBV13; unclear D gene. Germline values: CDR1 PRHDT, CDR2 FYEKMQ (reference sequence). Deletions cut 2 bases from V and 0 bases from J, with 10 bases between. The CDR3 contains 16 residues.

The CDR3 spells CASSEAFFGGGHNEQFF. The CDR3 bases are TGTGCCAGCAGTGAAGCCTTCTTCGGAGGGGGACACAATGAGCAGTTCTTC. The chain links TRBV6-1 to TRBJ2-1; D tentatively fits TRBD1 or TRBD2 (6 bases each). Germline CDR1 and CDR2: MNHNS and SASEGT. V was trimmed by 0 bases and J by 5 bases, leaving 17 bases between them. The CDR3 contains 17 residues.

The chain joins TRBV5-1 to TRBJ2-7, with 8 nucleotides matching TRBD1. CDR3 length equals 15 residues. The ends lost 4 bases at V and 5 bases at J; junction bases unmatched: 11. Germline V gene data show CDR1 as SGHRS and CDR2 as YFSETQ. The CDR3 DNA reads as TGCGCCAGCAGCCCTAACGACAGGGGAGGACACGAGCAGTACTTC. Amino acids: CASSPNDRGGHEQYF.

This clone has more than one count but fewer than ten. The chain links TRBV5-1 to TRBJ1-3; 7 nucleotides align to TRBD1. The CDR3 spans 13 residues. Trimming cost V 4 bases and J 4 bases; bases outside gene matches: 2. Germline V CDR1 and CDR2: SGHRS, YFSETQ. The CDR3 nucleotides read TGCGCCAGCAGCCAGGACAGGGGAAACACCATATATTTT. Translation gives CASSQDRGNTIYF.

The chain carries TRBV19 and TRBJ2-7; a possible D gene is TRBD2 (6 bases). Looked up from germline, CDR1 is LNHDA and CDR2 is SQIVND (reference sequence). The CDR3 totals 15 residues. V was cut by 5 bases and J by 3 bases, with 17 bases left in between. The CDR3 DNA sequence: TGTGCCAGTAGTGCGGGACCGACCATAGTCTACGAGCAGTACTTC. This sequence encodes CASSAGPTIVYEQYF.

The chain uses TRBV27 and TRBJ2-1; weak D call: TRBD2 (6 bases). CDR3 length: 13 amino acids. The V gene's germline CDR1 is MNHEY and CDR2 SMNVEV (reference sequence). The V end lost 7 bases, the J end lost 9 bases, and 16 bases lay between the germline ends. CDR3 nucleotides: TGTGCCAGCATGCGCGGGGAGAGGGGTGAGCAGTTCTTC. The encoded protein is CASMRGERGEQFF.

This rearrangement joins TRBV6-6 to TRBJ1-5; D is undetermined. Per germline, CDR1 MNHNY and CDR2 SVGAGI (reference sequence). Trimming left V 4 bases short and J 4 bases short, with 2 bases between. The CDR3 contains 11 residues. The CDR3 sequence: CASSSNQPQHF. In nucleotides, the CDR3 is TGTGCCAGCAGTTCTAATCAGCCCCAGCATTTT.

V gene TRBV5-4 combines with J gene TRBJ1-1, with TRBD1 identical over 8 bases. CDR1 and CDR2 from the germline V gene are SGHNT and YYREEE (reference sequence). The trim removed 4 bases at V and 4 bases at J, leaving 6 bases unmatched. The CDR3 is made up of 14 amino acids. The CDR3 nucleotides read TGTGCCAGCAGCAGGGCACAGGGGGGCACTGAAGCTTTCTTT. Translating gives CASSRAQGGTEAFF. The whole variable domain, remainder taken from reference TRBV5-4 and TRBJ1-1, is ETGVTQSPTHLIKTRGQQVTLRCSSQSGHNTVSWYQQALGQGPQFIFQYYREEENGRGNFPPRFSGLQFPNYSSELNVNALELDDSALYLCASSRAQGGTEAFFGQGTRLTVV.

The chain employs TRBV28 and TRBJ1-1, with TRBD1 matching 7 bases. Germline V CDR1 and CDR2: MDHEN, SYDVKM. V gave up 8 bases and J gave up 3 bases; unmatched junction bases: 9. The CDR3 has 14 amino acids. This chain's CDR3 is CASGDRYDDTEAFF. Here the CDR3 DNA reads TGTGCCAGCGGGGACAGATACGACGACACTGAAGCTTTCTTT.

The chain joins TRBV7-8 to TRBJ1-5, with 9 bases that match TRBD1. The junction had 8 bases not matched to a gene; V was cut back by 6 bases and J by 2 bases. Germline values: CDR1 SGHVS, CDR2 FQNEAQ. The CDR3 covers 16 residues. The CDR3 here is CASRPGQGIRNQPQHF. The DNA for the CDR3 is TGTGCCAGCAGACCGGGACAGGGTATTCGCAATCAGCCCCAGCATTTT.

This clone was seen just once. The J gene is TRBJ2-7, the V gene TRBV14; the match to TRBD2 covers 9 bases. CDR3 size: 16 residues. The trim removed 5 bases at V and 3 bases at J, leaving 11 bases unmatched. The germline V gene encodes CDR1 SGHDN and CDR2 FVKESK. CDR3 sequence: CASSKGAGGLRYEQYF. Written as DNA, the CDR3 is TGTGCCAGCAGCAAAGGGGCGGGAGGGCTTCGCTACGAGCAGTACTTC.